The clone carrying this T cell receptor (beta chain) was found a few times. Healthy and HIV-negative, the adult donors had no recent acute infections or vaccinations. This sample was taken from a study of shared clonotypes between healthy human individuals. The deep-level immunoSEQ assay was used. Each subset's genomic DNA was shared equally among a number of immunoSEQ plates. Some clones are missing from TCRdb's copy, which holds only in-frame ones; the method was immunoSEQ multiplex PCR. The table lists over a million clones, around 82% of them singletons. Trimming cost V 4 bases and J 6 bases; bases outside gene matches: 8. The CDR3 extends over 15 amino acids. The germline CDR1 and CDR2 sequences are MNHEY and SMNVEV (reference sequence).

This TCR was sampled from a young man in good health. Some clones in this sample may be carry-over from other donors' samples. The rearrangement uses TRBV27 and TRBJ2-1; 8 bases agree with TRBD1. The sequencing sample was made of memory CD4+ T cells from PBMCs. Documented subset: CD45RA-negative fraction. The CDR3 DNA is TGTGCCAGCAGTTCAGATACGGGACAGGCCAATGAGCAGTTCTTC. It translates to CASSSDTGQANEQFF.